These 24 T cell receptor beta chains came from one sample sequenced in a study of shared clonotypes between healthy human individuals. Sequenced by immunoSEQ multiplex PCR; TCRdb stores in-frame clones only, minus some. This sample has about 2.4 million clones, with 80% to 95% found just once. The sequencing sample was made of naive CD4+ T cells from PBMCs. Specified subset: CD45RA+ positively selected. These receptors were taken from a man younger than 30 in good health. Some clones in this sample may be carry-over from other donors' samples.

On this clone: Other DNA sequences of this sample code for an identical CDR3. The chain employs TRBV2 and TRBJ2-3; 10 bases map to TRBD2. CDR1 and CDR2 from the germline V gene are SNHLY and FYNNEI. The V and J ends lost 4 bases and 0 bases, in that order; junction bases with no gene match: 1. This CDR3 has 15 residues. CDR3 nucleotide sequence: TGTGCCAGCAGTGGACTAGCGGGTAGCACAGATACGCAGTATTTT. Translation: CASSGLAGSTDTQYF.

The chain employs TRBV5-1 and TRBJ1-5; TRBD1 matches 7 bases. The CDR3 is 15 amino acids. CDR1 and CDR2 from the germline V gene are SGHRS and YFSETQ. V trimming: 1 base; J trimming: 5 bases; junction bases outside the gene matches: 6. Here the CDR3 DNA reads TGCGCCAGCAGCTTGACAGGGGAGGATCATCAGCCCCAGCATTTT. Its translation is CASSLTGEDHQPQHF. Using reference TRBV5-1 and TRBJ1-5 for the parts outside the CDR3, the full variable domain is KAGVTQTPRYLIKTRGQQVTLSCSPISGHRSVSWYQQTPGQGLQFLFEYFSETQRNKGNFPGRFSGRQFSNSRSEMNVSTLELGDSALYLCASSLTGEDHQPQHFGDGTRLSIL.

The chain has TRBV6-1 and TRBJ2-1, with 7 nucleotides matching TRBD2. This CDR3 comprises 16 residues. Trimming took 3 bases from V and 9 from J; bases not matched to a gene: 14. The germline V gene has CDR1 MNHNS and CDR2 SASEGT. The DNA of the CDR3 is TGTGCCAGCAGTGAGGACTGGCGGGAGTTTATGGTTGAGCAGTTCTTC. Translating gives CASSEDWREFMVEQFF.

This chain links TRBV5-1 with TRBJ2-2; D uncertain. This CDR3 is 16 amino acids long. CDR1 SGHRS and CDR2 YFSETQ come from the germline V gene. The V end was cut by 0 bases, the J end by 8 bases, with 17 bases between. The CDR3 coding sequence is TGCGCCAGCAGCTTGGACCCCATTGGGGTTCCTGGGGAGCTGTTTTTT. This translates into CASSLDPIGVPGELFF.

This clone is a singleton in its sample. In the same sample, other DNA sequences code for this CDR3. Here the CDR3 DNA reads TGTGCCAGCAGTCTTTCCAGAGGCTACACCTTC. It encodes CASSLSRGYTF. This chain links TRBV28 with TRBJ1-2, with D uncertain. V was pared by 5 bases and J by 8 bases, with 9 bases between. The CDR3 is 11 amino acids. Germline V gene sequence: CDR1 MDHEN, CDR2 SYDVKM.

The V gene is TRBV11-2, the J gene TRBJ2-7, with 7 bases that match TRBD1. The CDR3 is made up of 14 amino acids. The junction had 7 bases not matched to a gene; V was cut back by 5 bases and J by 3 bases. The germline CDR1 and CDR2 sequences are SGHAT and FQNNGV. This chain's CDR3 is CASSPGAGGYEQYF. CDR3 sequence (DNA): TGTGCCAGCAGCCCCGGTGCAGGGGGCTACGAGCAGTACTTC.

V and J are TRBV7-9 and TRBJ2-3; D uncertain. With 5 bases removed from V and 10 bases from J, the gap between germline ends came to 19 bases. CDR3 length: 14 amino acids. Germline-derived CDR1 and CDR2 are SEHNR and FQNEAQ (reference sequence). In DNA form, the CDR3 reads TGTGCCAGCAGCCGTACGGTCCTAACGAGAGCGCAGTATTTT. Amino acid sequence: CASSRTVLTRAQYF.

This chain joins TRBV11-2 and TRBJ2-1; 10 bases line up with TRBD2. The CDR3 loop spans 17 amino acids. The germline gives CDR1 SGHAT, CDR2 FQNNGV. V shed 4 bases and J 4 bases; nucleotides not matched to a gene: 10. This CDR3 reads CASSSSPSGREYNEQFF. The CDR3, as DNA: TGTGCCAGCAGCTCTTCCCCCAGCGGGAGGGAATACAATGAGCAGTTCTTC. Using reference TRBV11-2 and TRBJ2-1 for the parts outside the CDR3, the full variable domain is EAGVAQSPRYKIIEKRQSVAFWCNPISGHATLYWYQQILGQGPKLLIQFQNNGVVDDSQLPKDRFSAERLKGVDSTLKIQPAKLEDSAVYLCASSSSPSGREYNEQFFGPGTRLTVL.

This sequence joins TRBV5-1 and TRBJ2-5, with D unresolved. This CDR3 spans 16 amino acids. The ends were cut back, 2 bases at V and 0 bases at J, with 14 bases in the middle. Looked up from germline, CDR1 is SGHRS and CDR2 is YFSETQ. The CDR3 DNA is TGCGCCAGCAGCTTAGGGCCCGGTCGGAACCAAGAGACCCAGTACTTC. It specifies CASSLGPGRNQETQYF.

The CDR3 region has the DNA TGTGCCATCAGTGAGTCGGCCGTAGCTGGCTACACCTTC. Translation gives CAISESAVAGYTF. This rearrangement joins TRBV10-3 to TRBJ1-2; no reliable D call. This CDR3 spans 13 amino acids. Germline V gene sequence: CDR1 ENHRY, CDR2 SYGVKD. With 0 bases removed from V and 7 bases from J, the gap between germline ends came to 9 bases.

The rearrangement links TRBV7-8 to TRBJ2-7; D may be TRBD2 (6 bases). The CDR3 runs to 15 residues. Between the trimmed V and J ends, which lost 4 bases and 8 bases, there was a span of 21 bases. Germline V gene lookup returns CDR1 SGHVS and CDR2 FQNEAQ. The CDR3 is CASSSDAEGYVQQYF. The CDR3 DNA is TGTGCCAGCAGCTCAGACGCGGAGGGCTACGTACAGCAGTACTTC.

As concerns this clone: Different DNA sequences within this sample yield the same CDR3. The CDR3 reads CASSQGGGSQETQYF. CDR3 coding DNA: TGCGCCAGCAGCCAAGGGGGAGGGAGCCAAGAGACCCAGTACTTC. This sequence joins TRBV4-1 and TRBJ2-5, with TRBD2 matching over 7 bases. From germline, CDR1 is MGHRA and CDR2 YSYEKL. This CDR3 has 15 residues. The V segment lost 1 base and the J segment 1 base; nucleotides outside the gene matches: 3.

The chain is built from TRBV29-1 and TRBJ1-1; tentatively, D is TRBD1 (5 bases). V gave up 3 bases and J gave up 4 bases, with 21 bases separating them. Germline CDR1 SQVTM, CDR2 ANQGSEA. CDR3 size: 16 residues. The CDR3 nucleotides read TGCAGCGTTGACGCCCAGGGTACCAGAATGACCACTGAAGCTTTCTTT. Protein: CSVDAQGTRMTTEAFF.

The V and J genes are TRBV19 and TRBJ2-5; the D call may be TRBD1 or TRBD2 (5 bases each). The CDR3 totals 13 residues. Germline values: CDR1 LNHDA, CDR2 SQIVND (reference sequence). Trimming stripped 9 bases from V and 5 bases from J, with 16 bases between. The CDR3 here is CASAARGVETQYF. The CDR3 nucleotides read TGTGCCAGCGCCGCCCGAGGGGTGGAGACCCAGTACTTC. Full variable domain (outside the CDR3, taken from reference TRBV19 and TRBJ2-5): DGGITQSPKYLFRKEGQNVTLSCEQNLNHDAMYWYRQDPGQGLRLIYYSQIVNDFQKGDIAEGYSVSREKKESFPLTVTSAQKNPTAFYLCASAARGVETQYFGPGTRLLVL.

This chain uses TRBV30 with TRBJ1-2, with a tentative D call TRBD1 (5 bases). Trimming cost V 5 bases and J 4 bases, with 17 bases left between them. The germline V gene has CDR1 GTSNPN and CDR2 SVGIG (reference sequence). This CDR3 comprises 14 residues. As DNA, the CDR3 is TGTGCCTGGGGGCGTGGGGGTCGAGTCTATGGCTACACCTTC. It is translated as CAWGRGGRVYGYTF.

This chain uses TRBV28 with TRBJ2-1; TRBD1 agrees at 9 bases. Germline V lookup: CDR1 MDHEN, CDR2 SYDVKM. The CDR3 is 15 residues long. V trimming: 6 bases; J trimming: 4 bases; junction bases outside the gene matches: 7. The CDR3 coding sequence is TGTGCCAGCAGAGACGGGACAGGGTCGTACAATGAGCAGTTCTTC. It codes for CASRDGTGSYNEQFF. The variable domain in full, completed from reference TRBV28 and TRBJ2-1, reads DVKVTQSSRYLVKRTGEKVFLECVQDMDHENMFWYRQDPGLGLRLIYFSYDVKMKEKGDIPEGYSVSREKKERFSLILESASTNQTSMYLCASRDGTGSYNEQFFGPGTRLTVL.

V is TRBV6-6 and J is TRBJ2-1; D possibly corresponds to TRBD2 (6 bases). Per germline, CDR1 MNHNY and CDR2 SVGAGI (reference sequence). This CDR3 region has 15 residues. Trimming stripped 4 bases from V and 4 bases from J, with 14 bases between. CDR3 bases: TGTGCCAGCAGTTTCGGGGGTCAGCAATACAATGAGCAGTTCTTC. Amino acids: CASSFGGQQYNEQFF.

This chain uses TRBV19 with TRBJ1-1; maybe TRBD1 (6 bases). CDR1 LNHDA and CDR2 SQIVND come from the germline V gene (reference sequence). The CDR3 runs to 13 residues. Trimming left V 7 bases short and J 3 bases short, with 12 bases between. CDR3 sequence (DNA): TGTGCCAGTAACCTGGGGGCTGACACTGAAGCTTTCTTT. Translating it yields CASNLGADTEAFF.

The chain joins TRBV30 to TRBJ2-7; D not certain. The CDR3 consists of 13 residues. Germline CDR1 and CDR2: GTSNPN and SVGIG (reference sequence). V lost 1 base and J lost 6, with 13 bases in between. CDR3 bases: TGTGCCTGGAGTGAAATAGCCTCCGGCGAGCAGTACTTC. It is translated as CAWSEIASGEQYF.

The chain carries TRBV7-9 and TRBJ1-2, with 7 bases lining up with TRBD1. V lost 6 bases to trimming and J lost 3 bases; unmatched junction nucleotides: 1. Germline V gene sequence: CDR1 SEHNR, CDR2 FQNEAQ (reference sequence). CDR3 length: 12 amino acids. CDR3 amino acids: CASSTGDYGYTF. DNA for the CDR3: TGTGCCAGCAGTACAGGGGACTATGGCTACACCTTC.

For this clone: This specimen includes other DNA sequences encoding the same CDR3. This chain uses TRBV2 with TRBJ2-1, with 8 nucleotides matching TRBD1. Germline loops: CDR1 SNHLY, CDR2 FYNNEI. Trimming took 4 bases from V and 7 from J; bases not matched to a gene: 0. The CDR3 covers 12 residues. CDR3: CASSGQGNEQFF. The CDR3 DNA follows: TGTGCCAGCAGTGGACAGGGGAATGAGCAGTTCTTC.

This clone appeared once. The gene calls are TRBV10-3 and TRBJ2-2, with D perhaps TRBD1 or TRBD2 (5 bases each). Trimming shortened V by 2 bases and J by 4 bases, and 17 bases separated the two germline ends. Germline lookup yields CDR1 ENHRY and CDR2 SYGVKD. This CDR3 spans 17 amino acids. CDR3 bases: TGTGCCATCAGTGAGCCCCCTTCTGGGGGAATCACCGGGGAGCTGTTTTTT. Translated, it gives CAISEPPSGGITGELFF.

A remark on this clone: This sample includes further DNA sequences coding for the same CDR3. CDR3: CASSVSGSTDTQYF. In DNA, the CDR3 is TGTGCCAGCAGCGTCTCTGGGAGCACAGATACGCAGTATTTT. The V call is TRBV9, the J call TRBJ2-3, with D uncertain. Germline CDR1 is SGDLS and CDR2 is YYNGEE. Trimming removed 2 bases at V and 0 bases at J, with 7 bases between. The CDR3 spans 14 residues.

V gene TRBV7-9 combines with J gene TRBJ2-1; either TRBD1 or TRBD2 may fit D (5 bases each). The V gene's germline CDR1 is SEHNR and CDR2 FQNEAQ (reference sequence). The length of the CDR3 is 14 residues. Trimming removed 5 bases at V and 7 bases at J, with 15 bases between. The CDR3 reads CASSLGVGVNEQFF. The CDR3 DNA follows: TGTGCCAGCAGCCTAGGCGTGGGGGTGAATGAGCAGTTCTTC.